Each of the 5 T cell receptor beta chains below was sequenced from the same sample in a study of cytotoxic CD8 clonotypes in ibrutinib-treated CLL. TCRdb's table, derived via immunoSEQ multiplex PCR, lists solely in-frame clones and lacks some. The repertoire holds about 300,000 clones, with 67% as singletons. This material consisted of PBMCs, taken after 36 months of ibrutinib treatment. The receptor source for this set is a human donor with chronic lymphocytic leukemia.

This rearrangement joins TRBV6-5 to TRBJ2-2, with TRBD1 matching 10 bases. V dropped 10 bases and J dropped 6; count of bases not matched to a gene: 11. Per germline, CDR1 MNHEY and CDR2 SVGAGI. This CDR3 is built from 15 residues. The DNA of the CDR3 is TGTGCCACCAAGGACGACAGGGGGCGACCCGGGGAGCTGTTTTTT. Translation: CATKDDRGRPGELFF.

This clone has a handful of counts. V and J are TRBV6-1 and TRBJ1-1; D call uncertain. CDR1 is MNHNS, CDR2 SASEGT, per germline. V was shortened by 1 base and J by 1 base, with 4 bases between the two germline ends. The CDR3 runs 13 residues. This CDR3 is CASSEVRNTEAFF. CDR3 DNA sequence: TGTGCCAGCAGTGAAGTCCGGAACACTGAAGCTTTCTTT.

The genes are TRBV5-1 and TRBJ1-4, with 9 nucleotides matching TRBD1. The CDR3 runs to 14 residues. J was trimmed by 5 bases and V by 7 bases; bases with no gene match: 6. CDR1 SGHRS and CDR2 YFSETQ come from the germline V gene. The CDR3 DNA reads TGCGCCAGCCAGGGGACAGGGAACAATGAAAAACTGTTTTTT. It codes for CASQGTGNNEKLFF.

This clone has just a few counts. The rearrangement links TRBV5-6 to TRBJ1-3; D gene ambiguous. CDR3 length: 16 residues. The V and J ends lost 5 bases and 0 bases respectively, with 15 bases between them. Germline CDR1 SGHDT, CDR2 YYEEEE. The CDR3 region has the DNA TGTGCCAGCAGTAGGTTTGGGTTCAGCTCTGGAAACACCATATATTTT. This encodes CASSRFGFSSGNTIYF.

The V call is TRBV7-9, the J call TRBJ2-7, with D perhaps assigned TRBD1 or TRBD2 (6 bases each). Germline V gene data show CDR1 as SEHNR and CDR2 as FQNEAQ (reference sequence). The length of the CDR3 is 13 residues. With 7 bases removed from V and 3 bases from J, the gap between germline ends came to 13 bases. The CDR3 region is CASNRGGIYEQYF. CDR3 DNA sequence: TGTGCCAGCAATAGAGGGGGGATCTACGAGCAGTACTTC. The whole variable domain, filled in from reference TRBV7-9 and TRBJ2-7, reads DTGVSQNPRHKITKRGQNVTFRCDPISEHNRLYWYRQTLGQGPEFLTYFQNEAQLEKSRLLSDRFSAERPKGSFSTLEIQRTEQGDSAMYLCASNRGGIYEQYFGPGTRLTVT.